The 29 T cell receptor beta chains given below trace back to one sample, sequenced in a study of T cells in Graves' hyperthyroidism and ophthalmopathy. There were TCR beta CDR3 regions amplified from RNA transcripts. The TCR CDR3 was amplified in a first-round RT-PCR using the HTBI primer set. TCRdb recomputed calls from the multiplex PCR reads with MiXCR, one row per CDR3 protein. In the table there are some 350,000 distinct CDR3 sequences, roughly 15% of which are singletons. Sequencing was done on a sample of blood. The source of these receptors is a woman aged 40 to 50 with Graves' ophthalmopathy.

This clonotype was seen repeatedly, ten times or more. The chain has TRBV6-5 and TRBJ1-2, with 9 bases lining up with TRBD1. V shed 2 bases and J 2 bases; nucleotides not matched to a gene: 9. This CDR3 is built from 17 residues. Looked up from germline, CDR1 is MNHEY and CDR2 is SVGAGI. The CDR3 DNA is TGTGCCAGCAGTTACCAATTCAGTGACAGGGGGAACTATGGCTACACCTTC. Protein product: CASSYQFSDRGNYGYTF.

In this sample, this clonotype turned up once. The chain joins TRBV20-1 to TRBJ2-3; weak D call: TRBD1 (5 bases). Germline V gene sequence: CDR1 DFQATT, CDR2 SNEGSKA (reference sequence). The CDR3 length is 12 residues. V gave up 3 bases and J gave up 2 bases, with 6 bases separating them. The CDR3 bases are TGCAGTGCTAGTGGGGCCACAGATACGCAGTATTTT. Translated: CSASGATDTQYF.

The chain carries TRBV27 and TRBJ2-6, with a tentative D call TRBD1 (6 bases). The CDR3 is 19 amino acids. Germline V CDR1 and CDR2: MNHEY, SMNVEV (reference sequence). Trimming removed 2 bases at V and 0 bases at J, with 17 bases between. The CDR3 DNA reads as TGTGCCAGCAGTTTACGGGGACAAACGTCTTCCTCTGGGGCCAACGTCCTGACTTTC. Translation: CASSLRGQTSSSGANVLTF. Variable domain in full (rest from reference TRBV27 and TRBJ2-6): EAQVTQNPRYLITVTGKKLTVTCSQNMNHEYMSWYRQDPGLGLRQIYYSMNVEVTDKGDVPEGYKVSRKEKRNFPLILESPSPNQTSLYFCASSLRGQTSSSGANVLTFGAGSRLTVL.

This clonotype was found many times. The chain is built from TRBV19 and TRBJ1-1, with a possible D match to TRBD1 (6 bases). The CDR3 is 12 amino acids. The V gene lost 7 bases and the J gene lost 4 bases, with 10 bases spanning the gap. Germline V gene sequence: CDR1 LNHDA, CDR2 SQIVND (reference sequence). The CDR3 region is CASTRGGTEAFF. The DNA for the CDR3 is TGTGCCAGTACCAGGGGAGGCACTGAAGCTTTCTTT.

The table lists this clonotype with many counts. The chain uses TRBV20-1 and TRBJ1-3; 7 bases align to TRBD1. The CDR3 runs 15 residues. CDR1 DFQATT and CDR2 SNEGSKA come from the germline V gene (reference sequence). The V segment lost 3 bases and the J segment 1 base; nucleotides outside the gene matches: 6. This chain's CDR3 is CSARGRGISGNTIYF. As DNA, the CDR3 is TGCAGTGCTAGGGGCAGGGGGATTTCTGGAAACACCATATATTTT.

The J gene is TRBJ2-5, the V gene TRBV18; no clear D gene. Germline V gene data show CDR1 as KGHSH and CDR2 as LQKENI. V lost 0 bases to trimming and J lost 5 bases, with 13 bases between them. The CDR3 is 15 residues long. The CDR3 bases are TGTGCCAGCTCACCACCGTCTGGCCCCAGGGAGACCCAGTACTTC. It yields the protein CASSPPSGPRETQYF.

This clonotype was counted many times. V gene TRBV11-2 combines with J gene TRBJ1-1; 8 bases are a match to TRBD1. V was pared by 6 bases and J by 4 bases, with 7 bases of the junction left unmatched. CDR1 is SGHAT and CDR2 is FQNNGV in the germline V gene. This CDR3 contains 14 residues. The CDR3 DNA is TGTGCCAGCAGTCCCACAGGGGGGGGCACTGAAGCTTTCTTT. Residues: CASSPTGGGTEAFF.

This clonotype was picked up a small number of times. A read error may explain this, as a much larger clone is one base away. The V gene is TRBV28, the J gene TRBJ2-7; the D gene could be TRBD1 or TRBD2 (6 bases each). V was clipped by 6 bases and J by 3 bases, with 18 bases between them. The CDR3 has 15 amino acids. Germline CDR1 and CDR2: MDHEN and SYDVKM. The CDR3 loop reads CASSSSRGGGYEQYF. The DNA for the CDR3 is TGTGCCAGCAGCTCTAGTAGAGGGGGAGGCTACGAGCAGTACTTC.

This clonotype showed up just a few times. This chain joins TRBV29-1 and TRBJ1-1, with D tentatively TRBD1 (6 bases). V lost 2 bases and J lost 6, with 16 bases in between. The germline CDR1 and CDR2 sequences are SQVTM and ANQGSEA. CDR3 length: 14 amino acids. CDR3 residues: CSVEKRGHFSEAFF. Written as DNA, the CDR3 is TGCAGCGTTGAAAAGAGGGGACATTTCTCTGAAGCTTTCTTT.

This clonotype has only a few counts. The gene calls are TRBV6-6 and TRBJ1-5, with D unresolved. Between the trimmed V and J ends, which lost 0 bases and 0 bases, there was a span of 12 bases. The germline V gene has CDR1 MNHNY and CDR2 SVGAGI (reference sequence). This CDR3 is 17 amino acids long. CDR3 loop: CASSYSVGSLSNQPQHF. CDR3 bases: TGTGCCAGCAGTTACTCGGTGGGCAGTCTTAGCAATCAGCCCCAGCATTTT.

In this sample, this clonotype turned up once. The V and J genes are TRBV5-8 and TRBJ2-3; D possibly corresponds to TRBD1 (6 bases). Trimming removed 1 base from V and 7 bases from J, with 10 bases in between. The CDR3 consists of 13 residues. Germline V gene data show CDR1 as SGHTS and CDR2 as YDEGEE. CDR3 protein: CASSLFTGNTQYF. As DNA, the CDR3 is TGTGCCAGCAGCTTGTTTACAGGGAATACGCAGTATTTT.

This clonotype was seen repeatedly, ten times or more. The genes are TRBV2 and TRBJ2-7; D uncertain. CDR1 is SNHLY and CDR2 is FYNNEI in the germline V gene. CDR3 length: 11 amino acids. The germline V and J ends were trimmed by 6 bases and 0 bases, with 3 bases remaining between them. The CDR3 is CASSASYEQYF. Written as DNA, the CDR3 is TGTGCCAGCAGCGCCTCCTACGAGCAGTACTTC.

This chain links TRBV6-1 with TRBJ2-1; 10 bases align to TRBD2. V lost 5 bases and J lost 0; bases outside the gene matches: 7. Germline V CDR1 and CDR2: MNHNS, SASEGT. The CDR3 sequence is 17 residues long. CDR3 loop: CASSFLPSGSSYNEQFF. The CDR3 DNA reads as TGTGCCAGCAGTTTCCTTCCTAGCGGGAGCTCCTACAATGAGCAGTTCTTC.

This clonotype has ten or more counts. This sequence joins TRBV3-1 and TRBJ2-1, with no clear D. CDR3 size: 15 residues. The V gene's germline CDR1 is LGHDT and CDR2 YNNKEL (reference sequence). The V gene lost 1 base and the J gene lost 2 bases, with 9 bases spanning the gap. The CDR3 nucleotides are TGTGCCAGCAGCCAAGTACAGTTCACCTACAATGAGCAGTTCTTC. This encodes CASSQVQFTYNEQFF.

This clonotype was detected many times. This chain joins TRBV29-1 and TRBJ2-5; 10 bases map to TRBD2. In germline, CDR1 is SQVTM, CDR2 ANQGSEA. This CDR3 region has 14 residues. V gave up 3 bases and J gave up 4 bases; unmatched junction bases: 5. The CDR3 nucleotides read TGCAGCGTTGATCCTAGCGGGAGAGGAGAGACCCAGTACTTC. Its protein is CSVDPSGRGETQYF.

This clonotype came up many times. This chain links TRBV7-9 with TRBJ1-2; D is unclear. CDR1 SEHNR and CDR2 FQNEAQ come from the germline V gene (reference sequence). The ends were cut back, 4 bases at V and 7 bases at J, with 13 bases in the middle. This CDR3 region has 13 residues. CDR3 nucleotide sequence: TGTGCCAGCAGCTCCCCCCGAGAGGTTGGCTACACCTTC. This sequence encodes CASSSPREVGYTF.

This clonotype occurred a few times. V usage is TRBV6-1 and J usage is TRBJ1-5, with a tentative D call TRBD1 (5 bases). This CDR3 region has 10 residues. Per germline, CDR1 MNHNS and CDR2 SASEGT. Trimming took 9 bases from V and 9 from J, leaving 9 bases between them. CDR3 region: CASGGRPQHF. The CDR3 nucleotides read TGTGCCAGTGGGGGAAGGCCCCAGCATTTT.

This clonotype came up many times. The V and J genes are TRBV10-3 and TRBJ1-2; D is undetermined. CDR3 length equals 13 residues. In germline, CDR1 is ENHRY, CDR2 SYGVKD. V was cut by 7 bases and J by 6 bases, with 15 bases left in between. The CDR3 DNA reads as TGTGCCATCACCCCGGGAGTGGAAAATGGCTACACCTTC. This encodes CAITPGVENGYTF.

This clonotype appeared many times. The CDR3 is CASSSVTYEQYF. The DNA for the CDR3 is TGTGCCAGCAGCTCCGTAACCTACGAGCAGTACTTC. J is TRBJ2-7 and V is TRBV5-6; no definite D call. The CDR3 runs to 12 residues. V lost 3 bases to trimming and J lost 2 bases, with 6 bases between them. CDR1 is SGHDT, CDR2 YYEEEE, per germline.

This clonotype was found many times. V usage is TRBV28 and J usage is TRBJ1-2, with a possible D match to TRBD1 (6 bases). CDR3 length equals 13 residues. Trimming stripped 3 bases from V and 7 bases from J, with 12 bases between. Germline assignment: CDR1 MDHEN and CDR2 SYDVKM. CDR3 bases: TGTGCCAGCAGTTTTAACAGGGCTTCTGGCTACACCTTC. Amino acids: CASSFNRASGYTF.

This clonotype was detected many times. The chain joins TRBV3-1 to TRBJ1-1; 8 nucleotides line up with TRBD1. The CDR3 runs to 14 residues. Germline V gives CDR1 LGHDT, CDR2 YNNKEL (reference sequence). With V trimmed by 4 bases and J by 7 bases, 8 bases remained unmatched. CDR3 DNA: TGTGCCAGCAGCCCCCGGGCAGGGGGCAATGAAGCTTTCTTT. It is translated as CASSPRAGGNEAFF. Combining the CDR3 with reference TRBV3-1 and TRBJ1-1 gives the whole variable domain DTAVSQTPKYLVTQMGNDKSIKCEQNLGHDTMYWYKQDSKKFLKIMFSYNNKELIINETVPNRFSPKSPDKAHLNLHINSLELGDSAVYFCASSPRAGGNEAFFGQGTRLTVV.

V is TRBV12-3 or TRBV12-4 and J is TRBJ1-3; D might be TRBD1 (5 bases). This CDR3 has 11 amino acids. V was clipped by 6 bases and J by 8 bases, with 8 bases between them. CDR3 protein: CASSLGHTIYF. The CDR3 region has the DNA TGTGCCAGCAGCCTGGGACACACCATATATTTT.

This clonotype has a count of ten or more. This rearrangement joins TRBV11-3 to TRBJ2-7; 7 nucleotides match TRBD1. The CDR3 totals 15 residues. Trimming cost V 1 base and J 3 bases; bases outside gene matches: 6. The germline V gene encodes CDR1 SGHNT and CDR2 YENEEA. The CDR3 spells CASSLGTGSVYEQYF. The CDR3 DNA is TGTGCCAGCAGCTTAGGGACAGGATCGGTCTACGAGCAGTACTTC. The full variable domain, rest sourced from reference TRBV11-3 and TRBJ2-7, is EAGVVQSPRYKIIEKKQPVAFWCNPISGHNTLYWYLQNLGQGPELLIRYENEEAVDDSQLPKDRFSAERLKGVDSTLKIQPAELGDSAVYLCASSLGTGSVYEQYFGPGTRLTVT.

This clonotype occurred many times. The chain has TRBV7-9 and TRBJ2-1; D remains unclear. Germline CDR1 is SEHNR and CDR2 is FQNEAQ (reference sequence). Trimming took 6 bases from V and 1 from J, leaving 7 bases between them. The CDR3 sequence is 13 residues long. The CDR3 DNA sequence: TGTGCCAGCAGATTGGGGTCCTACAATGAGCAGTTCTTC. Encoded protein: CASRLGSYNEQFF.

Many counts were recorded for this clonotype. CDR3 in DNA: TGTGCCAGCAGCTTACCCGGGACCTACAATGAGCAGTTCTTC. Translated: CASSLPGTYNEQFF. The chain joins TRBV7-8 to TRBJ2-1, with D maybe TRBD2 (5 bases). This CDR3 contains 14 residues. Trimming pared 2 bases from V and 2 bases from J, leaving 7 bases between. CDR1 and CDR2 (germline): SGHVS, FQNEAQ.

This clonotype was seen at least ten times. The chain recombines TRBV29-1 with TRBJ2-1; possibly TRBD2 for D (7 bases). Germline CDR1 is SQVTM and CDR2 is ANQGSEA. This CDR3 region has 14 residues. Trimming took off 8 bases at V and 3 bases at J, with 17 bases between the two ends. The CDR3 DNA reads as TGCAGCTCACGGGGGGCGGGAGTCTACAATGAGCAGTTCTTC. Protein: CSSRGAGVYNEQFF.

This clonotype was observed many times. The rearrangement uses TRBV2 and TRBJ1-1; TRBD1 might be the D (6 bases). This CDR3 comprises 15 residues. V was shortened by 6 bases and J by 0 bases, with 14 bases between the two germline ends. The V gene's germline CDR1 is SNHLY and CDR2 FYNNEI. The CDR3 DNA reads TGTGCCAGCAGGAGGACAGCAGTTATGAACACTGAAGCTTTCTTT. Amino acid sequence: CASRRTAVMNTEAFF. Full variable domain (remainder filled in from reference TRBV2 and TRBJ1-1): EPEVTQTPSHQVTQMGQEVILRCVPISNHLYFYWYRQILGQKVEFLVSFYNNEISEKSEIFDDQFSVERPDGSNFTLKIRSTKLEDSAMYFCASRRTAVMNTEAFFGQGTRLTVV.

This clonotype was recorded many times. Written as DNA, the CDR3 is TGTGCCAGCAGTAGACCCCGGAGCGATTATAGCAATCAGCCCCAGCATTTT. This gives the protein CASSRPRSDYSNQPQHF. V is TRBV6-2 or TRBV6-3 and J is TRBJ1-5; D uncertain. The V and J ends lost 5 bases and 0 bases respectively, with 17 bases between them. The length of the CDR3 is 17 residues. The germline CDR1 and CDR2 sequences are MNHEY and SVGEGT.

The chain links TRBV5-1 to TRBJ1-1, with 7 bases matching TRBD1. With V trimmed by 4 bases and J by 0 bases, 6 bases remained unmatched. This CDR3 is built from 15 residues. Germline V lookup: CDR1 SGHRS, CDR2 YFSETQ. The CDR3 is CASSEPGQMNTEAFF. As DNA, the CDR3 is TGCGCCAGCAGCGAACCGGGACAGATGAACACTGAAGCTTTCTTT.